The T cell receptor beta chain described here comes from a study of CD8 T cells in Susac syndrome. An amount of RNA that ranged from roughly 0.5 to 1 ug was reverse transcribed with random hexamers. The immunoSEQ assay covered 54 Vbeta and 13 Jbeta segments for CDR3. TCRdb reanalysed the immunoSEQ multiplex PCR reads using MiXCR and keeps one entry per CDR3 protein. The table includes around 130,000 distinct CDR3 sequences, around 95% detected once. General study results and limits: The number of individuals included in the study's TCR sequencing and HLA analysis was acknowledged as relatively small.

The CDR3 spans 14 residues. V was pared by 5 bases and J by 5 bases, with 13 bases between. CDR1 is SGHTA and CDR2 is FQGTGA in the germline V gene. This clonotype showed up just once. No antigen is known for it. V and J are TRBV7-3 and TRBJ2-1; perhaps TRBD1 as D (5 bases). This TCR was recovered from a human donor in good health. Sample: CD4+ T cells from PBMCs. The CDR3 coding sequence is TGTGCCAGCAGCGTAGGGGCGAGTAACAATGAGCAGTTCTTC. Protein product: CASSVGASNNEQFF.